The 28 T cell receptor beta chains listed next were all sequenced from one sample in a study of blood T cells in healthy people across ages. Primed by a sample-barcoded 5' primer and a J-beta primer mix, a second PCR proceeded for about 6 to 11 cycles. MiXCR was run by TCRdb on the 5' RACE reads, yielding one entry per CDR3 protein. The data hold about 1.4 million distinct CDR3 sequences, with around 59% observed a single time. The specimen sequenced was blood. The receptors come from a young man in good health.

The CDR3 loop is CASRSSGSYEQYF. Written as DNA, the CDR3 is TGTGCCAGCAGATCGAGCGGGAGTTACGAGCAGTACTTC. The gene calls are TRBV25-1 and TRBJ2-7, with 8 positions matching TRBD2. Germline CDR1 and CDR2: MGHDK and SYGVNS. The junction had 5 bases not matched to a gene; V was cut back by 6 bases and J by 4 bases. This CDR3 has 13 residues.

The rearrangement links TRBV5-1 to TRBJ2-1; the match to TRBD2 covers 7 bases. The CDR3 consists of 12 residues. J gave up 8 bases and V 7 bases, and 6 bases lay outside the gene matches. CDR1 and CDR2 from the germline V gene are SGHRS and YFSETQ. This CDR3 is CASAAGVDEQFF. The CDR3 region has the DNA TGCGCCAGCGCCGCGGGAGTGGATGAGCAGTTCTTC.

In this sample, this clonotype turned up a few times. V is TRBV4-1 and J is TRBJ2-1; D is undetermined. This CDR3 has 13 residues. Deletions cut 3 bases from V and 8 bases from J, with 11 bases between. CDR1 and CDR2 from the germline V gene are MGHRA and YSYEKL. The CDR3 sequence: CASSHLETDEQFF. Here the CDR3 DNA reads TGCGCCAGCAGCCATCTAGAAACGGATGAGCAGTTCTTC.

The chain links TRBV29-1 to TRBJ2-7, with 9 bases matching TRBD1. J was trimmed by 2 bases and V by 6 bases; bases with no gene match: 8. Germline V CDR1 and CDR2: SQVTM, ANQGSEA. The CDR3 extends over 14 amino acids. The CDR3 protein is CSVLRDRAAYEQYF. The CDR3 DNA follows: TGCAGCGTGCTTCGGGACAGGGCAGCCTACGAGCAGTACTTC.

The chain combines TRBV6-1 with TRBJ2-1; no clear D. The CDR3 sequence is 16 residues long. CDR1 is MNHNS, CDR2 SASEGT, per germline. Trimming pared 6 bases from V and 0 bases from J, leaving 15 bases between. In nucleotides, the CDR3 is TGTGCCAGCAGGACCGGGCGACCGGGCTCCTACAATGAGCAGTTCTTC. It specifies CASRTGRPGSYNEQFF.

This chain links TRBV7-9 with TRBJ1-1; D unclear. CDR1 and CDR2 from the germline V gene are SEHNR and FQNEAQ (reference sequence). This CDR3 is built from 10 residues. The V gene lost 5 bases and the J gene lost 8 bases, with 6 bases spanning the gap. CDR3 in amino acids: CASSLREAFF. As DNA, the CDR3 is TGTGCCAGCAGCCTAAGGGAAGCTTTCTTT.

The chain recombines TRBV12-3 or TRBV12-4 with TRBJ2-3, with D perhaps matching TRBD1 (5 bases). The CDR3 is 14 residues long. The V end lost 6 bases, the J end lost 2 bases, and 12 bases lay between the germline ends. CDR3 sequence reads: CASRGDSYTDTQYF. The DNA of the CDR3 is TGTGCCAGCAGAGGAGACAGCTACACAGATACGCAGTATTTT.

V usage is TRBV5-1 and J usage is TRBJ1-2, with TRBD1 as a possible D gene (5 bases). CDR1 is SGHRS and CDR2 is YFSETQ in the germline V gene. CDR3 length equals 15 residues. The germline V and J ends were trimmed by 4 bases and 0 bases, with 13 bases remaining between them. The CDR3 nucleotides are TGCGCCAGCAGCCTTGCCACAGGAGCTAACTATGGCTACACCTTC. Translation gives CASSLATGANYGYTF.

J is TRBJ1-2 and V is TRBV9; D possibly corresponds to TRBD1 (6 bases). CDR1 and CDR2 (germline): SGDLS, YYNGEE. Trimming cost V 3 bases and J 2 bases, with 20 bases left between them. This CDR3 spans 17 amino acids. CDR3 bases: TGTGCCAGCAGCGGGTGGAGCCAGGGGTACATAAACTATGGCTACACCTTC. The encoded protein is CASSGWSQGYINYGYTF.

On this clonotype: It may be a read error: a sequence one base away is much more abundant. CDR3 residues: CASSQALERNYGYTF. CDR3 DNA sequence: TGTGCCAGCAGCCAGGCGCTCGAGCGGAACTATGGCTACACCTTC. The chain has TRBV3-1 and TRBJ1-2; D ambiguous. The CDR3 totals 15 residues. The germline V gene encodes CDR1 LGHDT and CDR2 YNNKEL (reference sequence). Between the trimmed V and J ends, which lost 3 bases and 2 bases, there was a span of 13 bases.

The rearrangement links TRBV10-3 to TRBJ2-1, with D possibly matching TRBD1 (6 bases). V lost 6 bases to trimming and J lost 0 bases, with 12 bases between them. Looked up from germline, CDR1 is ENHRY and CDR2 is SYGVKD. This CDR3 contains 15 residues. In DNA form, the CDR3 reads TGTGCCATCAGGCTGGACAGCAGCTCCTACAATGAGCAGTTCTTC. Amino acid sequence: CAIRLDSSSYNEQFF.

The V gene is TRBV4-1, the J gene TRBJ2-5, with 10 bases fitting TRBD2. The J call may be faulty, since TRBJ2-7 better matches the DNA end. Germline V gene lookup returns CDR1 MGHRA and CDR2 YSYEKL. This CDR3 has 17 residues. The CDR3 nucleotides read TGCGCCAGCAGCCAAGATACCGGACTAGCGGACACCTACGAGCAGTACTTC. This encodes CASSQDTGLADTYEQYF.

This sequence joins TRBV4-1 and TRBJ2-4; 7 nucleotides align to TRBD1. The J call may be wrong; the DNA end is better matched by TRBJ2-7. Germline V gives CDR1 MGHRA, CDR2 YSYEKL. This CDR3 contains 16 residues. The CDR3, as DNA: TGCGCCAGCAGCCAGGAGAACAGGGGTCCTTACTACGAGCAGTACTTC. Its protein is CASSQENRGPYYEQYF.

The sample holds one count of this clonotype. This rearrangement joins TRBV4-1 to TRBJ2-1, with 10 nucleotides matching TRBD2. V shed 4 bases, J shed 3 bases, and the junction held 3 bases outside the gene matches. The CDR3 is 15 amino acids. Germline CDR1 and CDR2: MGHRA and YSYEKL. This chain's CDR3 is CASSRIAGGYNEQFF. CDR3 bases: TGCGCCAGCAGCCGGATAGCGGGGGGCTACAATGAGCAGTTCTTC.

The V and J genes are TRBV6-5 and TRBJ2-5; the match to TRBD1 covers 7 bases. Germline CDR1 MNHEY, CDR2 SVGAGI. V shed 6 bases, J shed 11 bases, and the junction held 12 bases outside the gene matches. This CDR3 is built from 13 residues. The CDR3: CASRTGNVWEQYF. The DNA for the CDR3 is TGTGCCAGCAGGACAGGGAATGTGTGGGAGCAGTACTTC.

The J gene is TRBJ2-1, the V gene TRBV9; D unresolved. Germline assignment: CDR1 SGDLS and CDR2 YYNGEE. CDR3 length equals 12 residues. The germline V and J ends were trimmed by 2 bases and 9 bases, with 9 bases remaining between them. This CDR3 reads CASSVTGGEQFF. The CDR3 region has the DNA TGTGCCAGCAGCGTTACGGGCGGTGAGCAGTTCTTC.

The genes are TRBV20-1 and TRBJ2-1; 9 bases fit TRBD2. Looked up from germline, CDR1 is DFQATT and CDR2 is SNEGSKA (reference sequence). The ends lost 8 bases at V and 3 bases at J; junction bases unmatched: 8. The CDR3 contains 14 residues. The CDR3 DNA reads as TGCAGTTCCGAGGGTAGCGGGGGCTACAATGAGCAGTTCTTC. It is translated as CSSEGSGGYNEQFF.

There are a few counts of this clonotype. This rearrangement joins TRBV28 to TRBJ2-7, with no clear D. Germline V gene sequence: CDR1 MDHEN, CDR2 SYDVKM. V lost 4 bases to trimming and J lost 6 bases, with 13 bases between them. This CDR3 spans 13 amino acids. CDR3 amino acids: CASSSVSRPEQYF. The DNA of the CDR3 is TGTGCCAGCAGTTCTGTGAGTCGCCCCGAGCAGTACTTC.

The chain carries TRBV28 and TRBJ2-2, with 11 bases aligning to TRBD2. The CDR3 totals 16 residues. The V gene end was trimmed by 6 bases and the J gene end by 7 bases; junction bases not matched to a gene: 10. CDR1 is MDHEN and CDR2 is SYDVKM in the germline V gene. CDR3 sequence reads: CASRTLVAGGVGELFF. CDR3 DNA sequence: TGTGCCAGCAGAACCCTAGTAGCGGGAGGGGTCGGGGAGCTGTTTTTT.

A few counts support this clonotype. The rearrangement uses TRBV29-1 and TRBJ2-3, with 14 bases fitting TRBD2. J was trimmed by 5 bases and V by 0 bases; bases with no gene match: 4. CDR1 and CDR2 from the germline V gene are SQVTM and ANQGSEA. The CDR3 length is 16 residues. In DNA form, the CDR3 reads TGCAGCGTTGAAGATCCGGGACTAGCGGGAGAAGATACGCAGTATTTT. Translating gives CSVEDPGLAGEDTQYF.

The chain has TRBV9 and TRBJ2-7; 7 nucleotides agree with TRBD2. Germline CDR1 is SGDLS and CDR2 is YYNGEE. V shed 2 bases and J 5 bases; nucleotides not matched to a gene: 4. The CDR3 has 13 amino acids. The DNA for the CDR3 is TGTGCCAGCAGCGTCGGACTAGTACACGAGCAGTACTTC. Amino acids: CASSVGLVHEQYF.

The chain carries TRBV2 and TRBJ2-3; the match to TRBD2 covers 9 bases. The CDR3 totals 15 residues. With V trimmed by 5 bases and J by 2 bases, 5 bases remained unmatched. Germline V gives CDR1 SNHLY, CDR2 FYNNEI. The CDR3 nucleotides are TGTGCCAGCAGTACTAGCGGGTTTTACACAGATACGCAGTATTTT. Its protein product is CASSTSGFYTDTQYF.

CDR3 residues: CASSPYGTGGSGYTF. The CDR3 DNA is TGTGCCAGCAGCCCTTACGGGACAGGGGGCAGTGGCTACACCTTC. The chain employs TRBV5-5 and TRBJ1-2; TRBD1 aligns across 12 bases. From germline, CDR1 is SGHKS and CDR2 YYEKEE (reference sequence). Trimming removed 4 bases from V and 7 bases from J; junction bases left unmatched: 8. CDR3 size: 15 residues. Combining the CDR3 with reference TRBV5-5 and TRBJ1-2 gives the whole variable domain DAGVTQSPTHLIKTRGQQVTLRCSPISGHKSVSWYQQVLGQGPQFIFQYYEKEERGRGNFPDRFSARQFPNYSSELNVNALLLGDSALYLCASSPYGTGGSGYTFGSGTRLTVV.

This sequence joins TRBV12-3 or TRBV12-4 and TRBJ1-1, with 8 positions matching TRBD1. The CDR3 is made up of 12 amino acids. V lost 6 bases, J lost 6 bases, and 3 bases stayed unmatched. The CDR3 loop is CASRGQEPEAFF. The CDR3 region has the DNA TGTGCCAGCAGGGGACAGGAACCTGAAGCTTTCTTT.

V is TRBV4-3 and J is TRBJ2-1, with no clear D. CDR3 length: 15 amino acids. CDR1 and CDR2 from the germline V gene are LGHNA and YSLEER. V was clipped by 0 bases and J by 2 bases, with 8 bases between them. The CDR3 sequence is CASSQEERPYNEQFF. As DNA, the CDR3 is TGCGCCAGCAGCCAAGAGGAAAGGCCCTACAATGAGCAGTTCTTC.

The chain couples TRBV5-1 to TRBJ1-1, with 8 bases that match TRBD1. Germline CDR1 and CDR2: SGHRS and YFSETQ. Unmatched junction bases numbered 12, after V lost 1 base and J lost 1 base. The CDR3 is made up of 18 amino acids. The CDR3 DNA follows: TGCGCCAGCAGCTTGTTCCCCTTGACACAGGGGGGGAACACTGAAGCTTTCTTT. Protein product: CASSLFPLTQGGNTEAFF.

The CDR3 protein is CASSDIVYRMNIQYF. The CDR3, as DNA: TGTGCCAGCAGTGACATAGTATACCGCATGAACATTCAGTACTTC. V is TRBV2 and J is TRBJ2-4; D is undetermined. This CDR3 has 15 residues. V lost 3 bases and J lost 7, with 16 bases in between. Per the germline V gene, CDR1 is SNHLY and CDR2 is FYNNEI.

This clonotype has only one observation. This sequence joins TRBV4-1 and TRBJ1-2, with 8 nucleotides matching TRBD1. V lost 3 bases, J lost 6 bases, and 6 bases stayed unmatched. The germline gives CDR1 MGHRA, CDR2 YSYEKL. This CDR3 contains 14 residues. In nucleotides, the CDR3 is TGCGCCAGCAGCCACTATGGACAGGGAAATGGCTACACCTTC. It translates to CASSHYGQGNGYTF.